Listed below are T cell receptor beta chains from one sample, sequenced in a study of post-analysis software for immune sequencing data. Each CDR3 protein is one row after TCRdb ran MiXCR on the PCR reads. The sample carries 740,000 or so distinct CDR3 sequences, around 53% recorded once. Sequenced: blood. The receptors originated from a girl aged 10 to 17 with multiple sclerosis. Both conserved end residues are part of each CDR3. A D gene is named only where the DNA matches it firmly. Size is stated for part of the rows, as once, few or many counts, or as a class when the clone is expanded.

j_call	clone_size	d_call	v_call	cdr3_aa	cdr3_nt
TRBJ2-4	-	-	TRBV6-2/TRBV6-3	CASSHVSLAKNIQYF	TGTGCCAGCAGCCATGTCTCCCTAGCCAAAAACATTCAGTACTTC
TRBJ2-7	-	TRBD2	TRBV20-1	CSARREGQGEQYF	TGCAGTGCTCGGCGGGAGGGCCAGGGAGAGCAGTACTTC
TRBJ2-7	-	TRBD2	TRBV28	CASSPGGRDEQYF	TGTGCCAGCAGTCCGGGCGGGAGGGACGAGCAGTACTTC
TRBJ2-3	-	-	TRBV6-2/TRBV6-3	CASSPYPTRQGRTRTDTQYF	TGTGCCAGCAGCCCCTACCCTACGCGGCAGGGCCGAACCCGCACAGATACGCAGTATTTT
TRBJ2-7	-	-	TRBV27	CATKGGSTYEQYF	TGTGCCACCAAGGGGGGGTCAACCTACGAGCAGTACTTC
TRBJ2-5	-	-	TRBV20-1	CSARASWGETQYF	TGCAGTGCTAGAGCAAGTTGGGGAGAGACCCAGTACTTC
TRBJ2-3	-	TRBD2	TRBV6-5	CASTTSGGAPDTQYF	TGTGCCAGCACGACTAGCGGGGGGGCCCCAGATACGCAGTATTTT
TRBJ2-3	-	-	TRBV29-1	CGVADTYLGDTQYF	TGCGGCGTAGCCGACACTTATCTCGGAGATACGCAGTATTTT
TRBJ1-2	few	-	TRBV11-2	CASSLDKTLLYGYTF	TGTGCCAGCAGCTTAGATAAGACTCTCCTCTATGGCTACACCTTC
TRBJ2-5	-	-	TRBV19	CASSVLSRVGVPETQYF	TGTGCCAGTAGTGTACTTTCCAGAGTCGGAGTCCCAGAGACCCAGTACTTC
TRBJ1-1	-	-	TRBV14	CASSPQGRAGTEAFF	TGTGCCAGCAGCCCCCAAGGGAGGGCTGGCACTGAAGCTTTCTTT
TRBJ1-6	few	-	TRBV27	CASKSTGPGSSYNSPLHF	TGTGCCAGCAAAAGCACCGGGCCGGGGAGCTCCTATAATTCACCCCTCCACTTT
TRBJ2-1	-	-	TRBV11-2	CASSSGGSTYNEQFF	TGTGCCAGCAGCTCAGGGGGGAGTACGTACAATGAGCAGTTCTTC
TRBJ2-3	few	TRBD2	TRBV5-5	CASSVRLAGEDTQYF	TGTGCCAGCAGCGTACGACTAGCGGGGGAAGATACGCAGTATTTT
TRBJ2-1	few	-	TRBV5-1	CASSLKLSKDEQFF	TGCGCCAGCAGCTTAAAACTATCAAAGGATGAGCAGTTCTTC
TRBJ1-5	-	-	TRBV19	CASRQDGTASNQPQHF	TGTGCCAGTAGACAGGACGGGACTGCCAGCAATCAGCCCCAGCATTTT
TRBJ2-5	few	-	TRBV10-3	CAISEVRETQYF	TGTGCCATTAGTGAAGTTCGAGAGACCCAGTACTTC
TRBJ2-3	-	TRBD1	TRBV10-3	CAISETGTASTDTQYF	TGTGCCATCAGCGAAACGGGGACAGCTAGCACAGATACGCAGTATTTT
TRBJ1-1	-	-	TRBV20-1	CSTRQNTEAFF	TGCAGTACACGCCAGAACACTGAAGCTTTCTTT
TRBJ2-5	few	-	TRBV5-1	CASSARGSGEQYF	TGCGCCAGCAGCGCCCGAGGGTCCGGGGAGCAGTACTTC
TRBJ1-2	-	TRBD1	TRBV20-1	CSAREGTGLLNLRYGYTF	TGCAGTGCTAGAGAAGGGACAGGCCTACTAAACTTGCGCTATGGCTACACCTTC
TRBJ1-1	-	-	TRBV5-1	CASTQGLNTEAFF	TGCGCCAGCACCCAGGGTTTGAACACTGAAGCTTTCTTT
TRBJ2-1	-	-	TRBV6-1	CASSESHVLGRIYNEQFF	TGTGCCAGCAGTGAAAGCCACGTCCTAGGGAGGATCTACAATGAGCAGTTCTTC
TRBJ2-1	-	-	TRBV5-1	CASSPFGGGSGNEQFF	TGCGCCAGCAGCCCCTTCGGGGGCGGGAGTGGCAATGAGCAGTTCTTC
TRBJ1-2	-	TRBD1	TRBV25-1	CASGPTGGNHGYTF	TGTGCCAGCGGCCCCACAGGGGGCAATCATGGCTACACCTTC
TRBJ2-3	-	TRBD1	TRBV5-1	CASSLETGGRDTQYF	TGCGCCAGCAGCTTGGAGACAGGGGGCAGGGATACGCAGTATTTT
TRBJ2-5	few	-	TRBV7-9	CASSWGRNQETQYF	TGTGCCAGCAGCTGGGGACGGAACCAAGAGACCCAGTACTTC
TRBJ2-7	-	-	TRBV7-2	CASSWTGPYEQYF	TGTGCCAGCAGTTGGACGGGGCCCTACGAGCAGTACTTC
TRBJ2-7	-	-	TRBV5-1	CASSPHPGYEQYF	TGCGCCAGCAGCCCGCATCCGGGGTACGAGCAGTACTTC
TRBJ2-4	-	TRBD2	TRBV7-3	CASSSHYRLAGVNPIQYF	TGTGCCAGCAGCTCTCACTACCGACTAGCGGGGGTGAACCCAATTCAGTACTTC
TRBJ2-7	few	-	TRBV3-1	CASSQDQLRYGEQYF	TGTGCCAGCAGCCAAGATCAGCTCCGATACGGGGAGCAGTACTTC
TRBJ2-7	few	TRBD1	TRBV15	CATSRDGDRGYEQYF	TGTGCCACCAGCAGAGATGGGGACAGGGGCTACGAGCAGTACTTC
TRBJ2-7	-	TRBD2	TRBV15	CATSTQLLAGNEQYF	TGTGCCACCAGCACCCAGCTACTAGCGGGAAACGAGCAGTACTTC
TRBJ2-5	-	TRBD1	TRBV7-2	CASSFLGTGQETQYF	TGTGCCAGCAGCTTTCTGGGGACAGGGCAAGAGACCCAGTACTTC
TRBJ2-6	-	-	TRBV5-1	CASSSEGSGANVLTF	TGCGCCAGCAGCTCGGAGGGGTCTGGGGCCAACGTCCTGACTTTC
TRBJ2-7	-	-	TRBV9	CASSPPGVAGRYEQYF	TGTGCCAGCAGCCCACCCGGGGTGGCAGGGAGATACGAGCAGTACTTC
TRBJ2-7	-	-	TRBV29-1	CSAWDTSYEQYF	TGCAGCGCCTGGGACACCTCCTACGAGCAGTACTTC
TRBJ2-1	-	TRBD2	TRBV27	CASSYERGANEQFF	TGTGCCAGCAGTTATGAGCGGGGGGCAAATGAGCAGTTCTTC
TRBJ2-1	few	-	TRBV20-1	CSAPGMSNEQFF	TGCAGTGCCCCCGGAATGTCCAATGAGCAGTTCTTC
TRBJ2-6	few	-	TRBV13	CASSLRRLGPSGANVLTF	TGTGCCAGCAGCCTCCGTCGCTTGGGCCCTTCTGGGGCCAACGTCCTGACTTTC
TRBJ2-5	-	-	TRBV27	CASRLLYQETQYF	TGTGCCAGCAGGCTCTTGTACCAAGAGACCCAGTACTTC
TRBJ2-5	many	TRBD1	TRBV14	CASSQDRRETQYF	TGTGCCAGCAGCCAGGACAGGCGGGAGACCCAGTACTTC
TRBJ1-1	-	TRBD1	TRBV6-1	CASRGGQPMNTEAFF	TGTGCCAGCAGGGGGGGACAGCCTATGAACACTGAAGCTTTCTTT
TRBJ2-7	once	TRBD1	TRBV14	CASSWRQGRVHEQYF	TGTGCCAGCAGCTGGAGACAGGGGCGGGTCCACGAGCAGTACTTC
TRBJ2-7	-	-	TRBV7-9	CASSLALPSRRYEQYF	TGTGCCAGCAGCTTAGCGCTGCCTAGTAGGCGCTACGAGCAGTACTTC
TRBJ2-7	-	TRBD1	TRBV12-3/TRBV12-4	CASSLYNRGNEQYF	TGTGCCAGCAGTTTATATAACAGGGGGAACGAGCAGTACTTC
TRBJ2-7	few	TRBD2	TRBV29-1	CSVLRGDYEQYF	TGCAGCGTTCTGCGGGGGGACTACGAGCAGTACTTC